This is a list of T cell receptor beta chains from one sample in a study of cytomegalovirus exposure and HLA in healthy donors. Sequencing used immunoSEQ multiplex PCR; TCRdb keeps in-frame clones, though not all of them. The table includes about 200,000 clones, around 83% detected once. Sequenced input: PBMCs. These receptors all come from a woman aged 40 to 50 in good health and CMV-seronegative. The CDR3 runs from the conserved cysteine through the conserved F or W. A D gene is named only where the DNA matches it firmly. Where a row states a size, it is once, few, many or the class of an expanded clone; other rows omit it.

d_gene: TRBD1; abundance: once; j_gene: TRBJ1-1; v_gene: TRBV30; CDR3aa: CAWSRRQGRNTEAFF
d_gene: TRBD1; abundance: .; j_gene: TRBJ1-2; v_gene: TRBV19; CDR3aa: CASSQTGLDGYTF
d_gene: TRBD1; abundance: .; j_gene: TRBJ1-5; v_gene: TRBV19; CDR3aa: CASSRRRQGINQPQHF
d_gene: .; abundance: .; j_gene: TRBJ2-2; v_gene: TRBV10-1; CDR3aa: CASQRATGELFF
d_gene: TRBD1; abundance: .; j_gene: TRBJ2-5; v_gene: TRBV30; CDR3aa: CAWSVSGQGRETQYF
d_gene: TRBD1; abundance: .; j_gene: TRBJ1-4; v_gene: TRBV5-1; CDR3aa: CASSKTGAVNEKLFF
d_gene: TRBD1; abundance: .; j_gene: TRBJ2-2; v_gene: TRBV7-3; CDR3aa: CASSFLTGGNTGELFF
d_gene: TRBD2; abundance: .; j_gene: TRBJ2-7; v_gene: TRBV11-2; CDR3aa: CASSFKLAGGSHEQYF
d_gene: .; abundance: .; j_gene: TRBJ1-2; v_gene: TRBV11-2; CDR3aa: CASSPGGTASNYGYTF
d_gene: TRBD1; abundance: .; j_gene: TRBJ1-1; v_gene: TRBV28; CDR3aa: CASIKPGTGAEAFF
d_gene: TRBD2; abundance: .; j_gene: TRBJ2-1; v_gene: TRBV27; CDR3aa: CASTPGTSGKNEQFF
d_gene: TRBD1; abundance: .; j_gene: TRBJ1-2; v_gene: TRBV28; CDR3aa: CASSLDRAYGYTF